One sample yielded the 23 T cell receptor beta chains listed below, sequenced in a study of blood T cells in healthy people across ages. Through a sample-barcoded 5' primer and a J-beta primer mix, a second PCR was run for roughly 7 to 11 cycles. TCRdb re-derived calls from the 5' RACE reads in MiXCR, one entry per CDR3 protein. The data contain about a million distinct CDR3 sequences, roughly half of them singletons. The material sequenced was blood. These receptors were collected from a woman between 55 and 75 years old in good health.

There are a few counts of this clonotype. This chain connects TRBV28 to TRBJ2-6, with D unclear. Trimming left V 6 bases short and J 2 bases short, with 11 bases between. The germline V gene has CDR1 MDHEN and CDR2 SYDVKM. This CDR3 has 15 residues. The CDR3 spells CASSPFSTGANVLTF. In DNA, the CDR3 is TGTGCCAGCAGCCCCTTCTCGACTGGGGCCAACGTCCTGACTTTC.

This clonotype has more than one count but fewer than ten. CDR3 in DNA: TGCAGTGCCGTCGACGGCCTCTCCTACGAGCAGTACTTC. This gives the protein CSAVDGLSYEQYF. The chain couples TRBV20-1 to TRBJ2-7; no clear D. The CDR3 contains 13 residues. Trimming pared 6 bases from V and 0 bases from J, leaving 12 bases between. Per the germline V gene, CDR1 is DFQATT and CDR2 is SNEGSKA (reference sequence).

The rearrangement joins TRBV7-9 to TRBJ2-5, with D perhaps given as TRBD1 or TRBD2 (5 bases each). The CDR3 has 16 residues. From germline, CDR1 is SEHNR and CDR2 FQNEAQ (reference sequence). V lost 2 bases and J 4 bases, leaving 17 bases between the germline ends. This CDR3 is CASSLSRTRGGETQYF. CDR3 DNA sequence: TGTGCCAGCAGCTTATCCCGGACGAGGGGTGGAGAGACCCAGTACTTC.

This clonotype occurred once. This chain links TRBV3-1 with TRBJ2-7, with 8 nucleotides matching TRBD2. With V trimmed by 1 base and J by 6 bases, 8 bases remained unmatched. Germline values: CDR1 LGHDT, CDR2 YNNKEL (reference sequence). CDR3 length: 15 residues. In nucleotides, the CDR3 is TGTGCCAGCAGCCAAGTCAGGGGCGGGGGGAGCGAGCAGTACTTC. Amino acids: CASSQVRGGGSEQYF.

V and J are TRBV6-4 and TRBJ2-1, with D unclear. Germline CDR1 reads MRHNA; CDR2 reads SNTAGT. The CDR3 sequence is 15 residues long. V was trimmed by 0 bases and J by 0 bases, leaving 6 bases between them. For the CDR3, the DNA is TGTGCCAGCAGTGACTCCCCGAGCTCCTACAATGAGCAGTTCTTC. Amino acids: CASSDSPSSYNEQFF.

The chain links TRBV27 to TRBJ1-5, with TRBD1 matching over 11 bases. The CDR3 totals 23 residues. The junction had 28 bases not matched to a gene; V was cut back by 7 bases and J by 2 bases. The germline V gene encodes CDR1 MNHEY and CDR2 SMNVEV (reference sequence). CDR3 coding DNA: TGTGCCAGCAATTCCCAGGGACAGGGGGTATATTTCGACAGCAATCGGGGCAATCAGCCCCAGCATTTT. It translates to CASNSQGQGVYFDSNRGNQPQHF.

CDR3 sequence reads: CASSQGGYIQYF. Here the CDR3 DNA reads TGTGCCAGCAGCCAAGGGGGTTACATTCAGTACTTC. The chain links TRBV3-1 to TRBJ2-4; D uncertain. Germline V gene sequence: CDR1 LGHDT, CDR2 YNNKEL (reference sequence). Deletions cut 1 base from V and 8 bases from J, with 6 bases between. This CDR3 has 12 amino acids.

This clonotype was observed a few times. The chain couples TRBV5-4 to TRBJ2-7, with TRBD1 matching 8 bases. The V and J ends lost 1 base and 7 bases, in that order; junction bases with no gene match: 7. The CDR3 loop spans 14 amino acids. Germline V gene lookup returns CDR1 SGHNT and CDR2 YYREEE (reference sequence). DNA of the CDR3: TGTGCCAGCAGCTTGCGCCAGGGGGCCTGGGAGCAGTACTTC. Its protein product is CASSLRQGAWEQYF. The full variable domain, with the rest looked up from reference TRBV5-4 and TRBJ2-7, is ETGVTQSPTHLIKTRGQQVTLRCSSQSGHNTVSWYQQALGQGPQFIFQYYREEENGRGNFPPRFSGLQFPNYSSELNVNALELDDSALYLCASSLRQGAWEQYFGPGTRLTVT.

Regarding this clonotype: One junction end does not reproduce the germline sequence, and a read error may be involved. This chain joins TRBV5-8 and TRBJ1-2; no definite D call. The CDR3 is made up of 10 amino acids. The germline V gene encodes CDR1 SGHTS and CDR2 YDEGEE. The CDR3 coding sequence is TGTGCCAGTAGCTCACGAGTCTACACCTTC. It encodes CASSSRVYTF.

The CDR3 nucleotides are TGCGCCAGCAGCTTGGCCTCCCAGGGGCGGAACGAGCAGTACTTC. Translation gives CASSLASQGRNEQYF. This chain connects TRBV5-1 to TRBJ2-7; weak D call: TRBD1 (6 bases). Per the germline V gene, CDR1 is SGHRS and CDR2 is YFSETQ. The CDR3 contains 15 residues. V was trimmed by 0 bases and J by 5 bases, leaving 15 bases between them.

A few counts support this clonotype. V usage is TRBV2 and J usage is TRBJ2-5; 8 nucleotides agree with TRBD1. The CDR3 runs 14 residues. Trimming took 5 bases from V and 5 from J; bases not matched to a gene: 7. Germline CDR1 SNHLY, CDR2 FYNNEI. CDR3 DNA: TGTGCCAGCAGTAACAGGGGGTTCGCGGAGACCCAGTACTTC. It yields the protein CASSNRGFAETQYF.

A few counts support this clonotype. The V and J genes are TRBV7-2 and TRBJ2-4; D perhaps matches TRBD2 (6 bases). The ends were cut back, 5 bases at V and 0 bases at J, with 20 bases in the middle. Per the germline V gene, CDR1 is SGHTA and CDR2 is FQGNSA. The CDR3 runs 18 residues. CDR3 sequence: CASSPSTRRGLAKNIQYF. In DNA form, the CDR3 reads TGTGCCAGCAGCCCATCCACCCGGCGGGGCCTAGCCAAAAACATTCAGTACTTC.

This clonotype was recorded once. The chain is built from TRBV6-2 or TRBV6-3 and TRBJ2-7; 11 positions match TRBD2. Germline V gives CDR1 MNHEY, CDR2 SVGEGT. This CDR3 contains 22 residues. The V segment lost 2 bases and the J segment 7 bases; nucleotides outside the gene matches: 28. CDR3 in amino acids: CASSYDPAEGSGRVSGYNEQYF. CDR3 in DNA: TGTGCCAGCAGTTACGATCCCGCGGAGGGTAGCGGGAGGGTAAGCGGCTACAATGAGCAGTACTTC.

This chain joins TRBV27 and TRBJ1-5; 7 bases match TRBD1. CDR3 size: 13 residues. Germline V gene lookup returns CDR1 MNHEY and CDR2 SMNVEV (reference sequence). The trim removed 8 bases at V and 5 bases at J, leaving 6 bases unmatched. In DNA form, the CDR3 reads TGTGCCAGCGGCCAACAGGGGCATCAGCCCCAGCATTTT. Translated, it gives CASGQQGHQPQHF.

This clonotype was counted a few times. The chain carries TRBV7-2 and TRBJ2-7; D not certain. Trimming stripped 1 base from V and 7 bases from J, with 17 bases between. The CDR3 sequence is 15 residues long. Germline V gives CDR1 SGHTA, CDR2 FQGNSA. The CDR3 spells CASSLVSGSYGEQYF. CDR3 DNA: TGTGCCAGCAGCTTAGTGTCAGGCTCTTATGGGGAGCAGTACTTC.

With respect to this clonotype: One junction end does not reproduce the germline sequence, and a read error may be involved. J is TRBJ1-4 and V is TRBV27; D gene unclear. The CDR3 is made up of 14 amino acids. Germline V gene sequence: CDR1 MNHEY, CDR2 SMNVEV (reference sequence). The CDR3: CASSYTRRGEKLFF. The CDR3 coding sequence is TGTGCCAGCAGTTATACCCGGAGAGGAGAAAAACTTTTTTTT.

The CDR3 region is CASSPRSNTDTQYF. The CDR3 DNA reads TGTGCCAGCAGTCCCAGGTCTAACACAGATACGCAGTATTTT. The chain carries TRBV9 and TRBJ2-3; D is ambiguous. CDR1 is SGDLS, CDR2 YYNGEE, per germline. The V gene lost 5 bases and the J gene lost 2 bases, with 12 bases spanning the gap. The CDR3 sequence is 14 residues long.

The CDR3 loop reads CASSVDYLRQEQYF. The CDR3 DNA follows: TGTGCCAGCAGCGTAGATTACCTAAGGCAGGAGCAGTACTTC. The chain has TRBV9 and TRBJ2-7; no clear D. CDR1 is SGDLS, CDR2 YYNGEE, per germline. Trimming pared 0 bases from V and 7 bases from J, leaving 14 bases between. The CDR3 contains 14 residues.

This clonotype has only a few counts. The CDR3 spells CASSQVGGLWETQYF. In DNA, the CDR3 is TGCGCCAGCAGCCAAGTGGGGGGGCTTTGGGAGACCCAGTACTTC. The V gene is TRBV4-1, the J gene TRBJ2-5, with D tentatively TRBD2 (7 bases). V lost 1 base and J lost 5, with 14 bases in between. CDR3 length equals 15 residues. Germline V lookup: CDR1 MGHRA, CDR2 YSYEKL.

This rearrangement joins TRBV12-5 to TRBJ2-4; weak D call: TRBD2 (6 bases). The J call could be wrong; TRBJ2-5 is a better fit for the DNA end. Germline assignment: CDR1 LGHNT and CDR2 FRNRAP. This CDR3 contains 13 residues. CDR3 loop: CASGSGLTETQYF. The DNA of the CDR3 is TGTGCTAGTGGTAGCGGACTAACAGAGACCCAGTACTTC.

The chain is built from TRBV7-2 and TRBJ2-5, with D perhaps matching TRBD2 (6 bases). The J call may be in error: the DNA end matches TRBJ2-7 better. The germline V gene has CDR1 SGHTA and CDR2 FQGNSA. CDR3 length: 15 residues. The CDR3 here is CASSLKAGAPYEQYF. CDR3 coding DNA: TGTGCCAGCAGCTTAAAAGCGGGTGCGCCCTACGAGCAGTACTTC.

CDR3 protein: CSARDRGRTYEQYF. The CDR3, as DNA: TGCAGTGCTAGAGACAGGGGGCGCACCTACGAGCAGTACTTC. The chain carries TRBV20-1 and TRBJ2-7; 8 positions agree with TRBD1. Trimming took 0 bases from V and 2 from J; bases not matched to a gene: 3. The CDR3 covers 14 residues. Looked up from germline, CDR1 is DFQATT and CDR2 is SNEGSKA (reference sequence).

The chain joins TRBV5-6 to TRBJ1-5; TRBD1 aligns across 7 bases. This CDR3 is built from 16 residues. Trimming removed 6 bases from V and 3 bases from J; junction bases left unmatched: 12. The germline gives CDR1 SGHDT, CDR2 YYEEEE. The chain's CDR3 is CASTAMTGTDNQPQHF. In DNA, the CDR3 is TGTGCCAGCACCGCTATGACCGGGACAGACAATCAGCCCCAGCATTTT.